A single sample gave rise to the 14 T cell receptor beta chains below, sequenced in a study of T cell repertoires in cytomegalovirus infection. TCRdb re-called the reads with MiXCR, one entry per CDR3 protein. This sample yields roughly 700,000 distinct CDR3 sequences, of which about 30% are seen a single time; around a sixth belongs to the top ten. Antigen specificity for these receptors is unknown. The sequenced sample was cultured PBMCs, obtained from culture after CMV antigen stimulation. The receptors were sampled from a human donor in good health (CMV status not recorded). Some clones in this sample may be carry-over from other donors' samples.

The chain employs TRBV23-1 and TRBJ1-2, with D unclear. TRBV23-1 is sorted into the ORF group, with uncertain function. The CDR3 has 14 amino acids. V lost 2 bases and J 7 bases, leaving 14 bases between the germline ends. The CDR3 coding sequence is TGCGCCAGCAGTCAACGTGGACCCAGAAGTGGCTACACCTTC. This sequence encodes CASSQRGPRSGYTF.

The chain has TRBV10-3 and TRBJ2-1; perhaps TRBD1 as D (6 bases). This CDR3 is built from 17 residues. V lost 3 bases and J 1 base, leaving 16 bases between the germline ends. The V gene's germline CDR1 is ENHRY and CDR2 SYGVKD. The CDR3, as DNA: TGTGCCATCAGTGACCAGGGACACCAACGATCCTACAATGAGCAGTTCTTC. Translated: CAISDQGHQRSYNEQFF.

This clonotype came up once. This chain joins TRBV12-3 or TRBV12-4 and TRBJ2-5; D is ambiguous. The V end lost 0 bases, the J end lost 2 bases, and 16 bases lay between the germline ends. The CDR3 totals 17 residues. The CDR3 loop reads CASSLAWGRVNQETQYF. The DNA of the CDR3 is TGTGCCAGCAGTTTAGCTTGGGGAAGGGTTAATCAAGAGACCCAGTACTTC.

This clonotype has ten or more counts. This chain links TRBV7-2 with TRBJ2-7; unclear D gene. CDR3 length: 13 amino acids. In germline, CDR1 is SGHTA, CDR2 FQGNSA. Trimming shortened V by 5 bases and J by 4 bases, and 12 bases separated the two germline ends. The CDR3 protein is CASSPAATYEQYF. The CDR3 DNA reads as TGTGCCAGCAGCCCTGCGGCGACGTACGAGCAGTACTTC. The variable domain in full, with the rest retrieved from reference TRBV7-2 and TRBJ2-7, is GAGVSQSPSNKVTEKGKDVELRCDPISGHTALYWYRQSLGQGLEFLIYFQGNSAPDKSGLPSDRFSAERTGGSVSTLTIQRTQQEDSAVYLCASSPAATYEQYFGPGTRLTVT.

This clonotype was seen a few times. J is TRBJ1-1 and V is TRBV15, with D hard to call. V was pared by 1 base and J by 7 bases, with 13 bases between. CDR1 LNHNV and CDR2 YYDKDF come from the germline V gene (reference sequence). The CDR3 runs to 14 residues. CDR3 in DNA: TGTGCCACCAGCAGAGGTCTCCAGGCGGGTGAAGCTTTCTTT. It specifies CATSRGLQAGEAFF.

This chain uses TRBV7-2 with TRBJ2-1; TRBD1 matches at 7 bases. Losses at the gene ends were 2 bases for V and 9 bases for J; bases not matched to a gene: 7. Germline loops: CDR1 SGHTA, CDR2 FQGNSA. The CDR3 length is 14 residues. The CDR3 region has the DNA TGTGCCAGCAGCTTAAGGCAGGGGGACGGTGAGCAGTTCTTC. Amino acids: CASSLRQGDGEQFF.

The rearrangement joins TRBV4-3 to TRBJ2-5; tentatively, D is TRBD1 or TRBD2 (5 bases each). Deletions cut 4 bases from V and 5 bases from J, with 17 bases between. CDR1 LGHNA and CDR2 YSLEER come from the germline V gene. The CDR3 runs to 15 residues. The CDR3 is CASSRERQWGETQYF. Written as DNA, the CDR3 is TGCGCCAGCAGCCGAGAGAGACAGTGGGGGGAGACCCAGTACTTC.

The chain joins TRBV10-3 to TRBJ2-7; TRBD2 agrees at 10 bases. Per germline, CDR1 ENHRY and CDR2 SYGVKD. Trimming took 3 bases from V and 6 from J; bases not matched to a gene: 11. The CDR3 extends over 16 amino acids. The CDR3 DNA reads TGTGCCATCAGTGACCCCTTAGGGAGACTAGCGGGCGAGCAGTACTTC. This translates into CAISDPLGRLAGEQYF.

This CDR3 is CASSATGSTNYGYTF. The CDR3 DNA is TGTGCCAGTAGTGCCACAGGGAGCACTAACTATGGCTACACCTTC. V gene TRBV19 combines with J gene TRBJ1-2; TRBD1 might be the D (6 bases). CDR3 length: 15 amino acids. Germline loops: CDR1 LNHDA, CDR2 SQIVND (reference sequence). V was shortened by 5 bases and J by 0 bases, with 13 bases between the two germline ends.

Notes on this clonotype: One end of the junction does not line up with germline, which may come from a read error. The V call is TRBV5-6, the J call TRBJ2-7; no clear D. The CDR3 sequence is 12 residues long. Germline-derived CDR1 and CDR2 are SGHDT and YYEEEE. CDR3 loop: CASSLSDVLEMF. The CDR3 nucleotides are TGTGCCAGCAGCTTATCGGACGTTCTTGAAATGTTC.

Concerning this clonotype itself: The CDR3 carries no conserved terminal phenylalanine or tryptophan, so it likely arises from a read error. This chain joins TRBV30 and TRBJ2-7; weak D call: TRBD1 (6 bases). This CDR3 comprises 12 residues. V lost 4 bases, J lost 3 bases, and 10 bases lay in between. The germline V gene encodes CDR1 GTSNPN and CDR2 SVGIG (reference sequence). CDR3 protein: CAWTLTGYEQYY. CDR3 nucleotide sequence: TGTGCCTGGACTCTGACAGGCTACGAGCAGTACTAC.

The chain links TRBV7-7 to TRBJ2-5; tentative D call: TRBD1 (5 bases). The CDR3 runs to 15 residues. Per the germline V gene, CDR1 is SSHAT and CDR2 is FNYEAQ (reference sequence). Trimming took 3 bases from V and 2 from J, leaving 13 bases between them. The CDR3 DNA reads TGTGCCAGCAGCTTCAAGACAGACCCACAAGAGACCCAGTACTTC. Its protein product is CASSFKTDPQETQYF.

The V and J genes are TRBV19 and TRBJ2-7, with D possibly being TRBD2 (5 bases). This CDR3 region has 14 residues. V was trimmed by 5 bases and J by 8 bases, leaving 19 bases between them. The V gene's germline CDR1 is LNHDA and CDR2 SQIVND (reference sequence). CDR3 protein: CASSSPAGGVKQYF. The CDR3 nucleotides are TGTGCCAGTAGTTCCCCCGCGGGCGGTGTGAAGCAGTACTTC.

Written as DNA, the CDR3 is TGTGCCAGCAGTTTATTCGGGGACTACGAGCAGTACTTC. Amino acid sequence: CASSLFGDYEQYF. The gene calls are TRBV27 and TRBJ2-7, with D possibly being TRBD2 (5 bases). V was shortened by 1 base and J by 3 bases, with 7 bases between the two germline ends. This CDR3 has 13 residues. Germline assignment: CDR1 MNHEY and CDR2 SMNVEV (reference sequence).